These 6 T cell receptor beta chains were sequenced from one sample in a study of technical replicates of blood from four donors. Method: immunoSEQ multiplex PCR; TCRdb's copy keeps in-frame clones and lacks some. The repertoire includes roughly 61,000 clones, approximately 97% of them detected once, and around 0.19% sits in the top ten. Sequencing was performed on T cells isolated from PBMCs. The receptors were gathered from a human donor in good health.

The CDR3 DNA reads TGTGCCAGCACCAGAGGTCGGGTCCGCACAGATACGCAGTATTTT. Its protein product is CASTRGRVRTDTQYF. J is TRBJ2-3 and V is TRBV13, with unresolved D. CDR3 length: 15 residues. The germline gives CDR1 PRHDT, CDR2 FYEKMQ (reference sequence). V shed 7 bases and J shed 1 base, with 15 bases lying between them.

The chain uses TRBV6-1 and TRBJ1-2, with TRBD1 as a possible D gene (6 bases). Trimming pared 5 bases from V and 4 bases from J, leaving 14 bases between. This CDR3 is 14 amino acids long. Germline-derived CDR1 and CDR2 are MNHNS and SASEGT. The CDR3, as DNA: TGTGCCAGCAGTCTAGGGGAACAGGGCTATGGCTACACCTTC. Its translation is CASSLGEQGYGYTF.

This clone appeared a single time. The chain uses TRBV4-1 and TRBJ2-2; 8 nucleotides match TRBD2. This CDR3 is 17 amino acids long. Germline lookup yields CDR1 MGHRA and CDR2 YSYEKL. Trimming removed 5 bases from V and 4 bases from J; junction bases left unmatched: 12. Written as DNA, the CDR3 is TGCGCCAGCAGCTGGCGAAGCAGCGGGGGACCCACCGGGGAGCTGTTTTTT. Residues: CASSWRSSGGPTGELFF.

The V gene is TRBV28, the J gene TRBJ1-1; 11 bases match TRBD1. The junction had 12 bases not matched to a gene; V was cut back by 3 bases and J by 3 bases. The CDR3 spans 18 residues. The germline V gene encodes CDR1 MDHEN and CDR2 SYDVKM. The CDR3 DNA is TGTGCCAGCAGTTTCCTCGGACCGGGACAGGGGGGGGACACTGAAGCTTTCTTT. This gives the protein CASSFLGPGQGGDTEAFF.

V gene TRBV11-3 combines with J gene TRBJ2-3, with a tentative D call TRBD1 (6 bases). V lost 5 bases and J lost 5, with 17 bases in between. The CDR3 spans 15 residues. Germline lookup yields CDR1 SGHNT and CDR2 YENEEA. DNA of the CDR3: TGTGCCAGCAGCCCTATCAGGGGCGCAGAAGATACGCAGTATTTT. Its protein product is CASSPIRGAEDTQYF.

The rearrangement uses TRBV5-1 and TRBJ1-6, with D tentatively TRBD1 (6 bases). This CDR3 comprises 15 residues. Germline values: CDR1 SGHRS, CDR2 YFSETQ. V lost 5 bases to trimming and J lost 9 bases, with 18 bases between them. The CDR3 here is CASRPLTGLGSPLHF. Here the CDR3 DNA reads TGCGCCAGCAGGCCTCTAACAGGGTTGGGTTCACCCCTCCACTTT.